Detailed here is one T cell receptor beta chain. Its cognate antigen has yet to be identified. Base qualities are not recorded, but no much larger clone differs from it by a single base. Peripheral blood CD8+ and CD4+ T cells from healthy donors, Susac syndrome patients and multiple sclerosis patients were profiled using high-throughput TCR beta sequencing. Healthy donors were age- and sex-matched controls. Bulk CD8+ and CD4+ T cells were purified magnetically by negative isolation, whereas CD8+ TEMRA cells were enriched by FACS. Blood was drawn into EDTA tubes, processed within 24 hours, and PBMCs were isolated by density gradient centrifugation. PBMCs intended for TCR sequencing were cryopreserved in liquid nitrogen and were subsequently thawed in a 37 degrees C water bath. A purity of at least 90% was achieved for sorted or isolated CD4+, CD8+ and CD8+ TEMRA cells. These data originate in a study of CD8 T cells in Susac syndrome (dated by TCRdb to between 2019 and 2020). Background on the whole study: The study used repertoire sequencing to test whether antigen drove CD8+ T cell activation and differentiation in Susac syndrome. Overall results and qualifications from the work: The study acknowledged that relatively few individuals were included in the TCR sequencing and HLA analysis.

RNA was extracted using the RNeasy kit, and about 0.45 to 1 ug of the RNA was reverse transcribed with random hexamers. TCR beta CDR3 regions were amplified with the immunoSEQ multiplex PCR assay covering 54 Vbeta and 13 Jbeta segments. Bias from PCR amplification was corrected by using a synthetic template baseline for primer optimization and for computational correction. Regarding the original processing steps: Reads were annotated to V, D and J genes according to IMGT and were analyzed with immunoSEQ Analyzer, with only productive sequences retained. To calculate clonality, Shannon entropy was normalized by log2 of the number of productive unique sequences and then subtracted from one. For each patient and control, public and private clones were evaluated among the 100 most prevalent clones. Susac-specific clones were defined as absent from healthy and MS cohorts, 1052 published viral clones and other ImmuneACCESS disease sequences. Through fastp at Q25 and MiXCR, TCRdb rebuilt clones from the public reads, retaining in-frame beta chains. A single entry per CDR3 protein holds the most common genes and DNA from its merged rows. The V and J calls were determined by TCRdb, not by the authors. The sample includes some 200,000 distinct CDR3 sequences, with roughly 95% observed a single time. The biggest ten clones account for 0.085% to 0.11% of the sample.

This clonotype originated in a human donor in good health. The sample consisted of CD4+ T cells from PBMCs.

In nucleotide form, the sequence is TGTGCCAGCAGCACCTATAGCCCCGACAGTGTAACCAAAAACATTCAGTACTTC. Translated, this gives CASSTYSPDSVTKNIQYF. The rearranged chain carries TRBV7-2 and TRBJ2-4, with a weak D call of TRBD1 (5 bases match). V loses 5 bases of germline sequence and J loses 2 bases, and the interval between the two ends is 22 bases. Reading the germline V gene gives CDR1 SGHTA and CDR2 FQGNSA. From cysteine to phenylalanine, the CDR3 is 18 amino acids long. Left in the record is the CDR3 DNA by itself, 54 bases read in frame from the first base.